This T cell receptor (beta chain) emerged from a study of beta chain features in type 1 diabetes. All of the isolated RNA was reverse transcribed, so expressed TCRB transcripts were sequenced. Only in-frame clones appear in the TCRdb table, and some are missing; sequencing was by immunoSEQ multiplex PCR. The sample yields approximately 300,000 clones, approximately 11% seen once. Sequencing input: naive CD4+ T cells from blood. The TCR comes from a woman aged 25-40 years in good health.

In DNA, the CDR3 is TGCGCCAGCGAAGAGCGGGAGGGGGCCGGTGAGCAGTTCTTC. Translated: CASEEREGAGEQFF. The chain employs TRBV23-1 and TRBJ2-1; 10 nucleotides line up with TRBD2. TRBV23-1 is known as an ORF, though its function is uncertain. Losses at the gene ends were 8 bases for V and 9 bases for J; bases not matched to a gene: 10. This CDR3 has 14 amino acids.